The present T cell receptor (beta chain) was sequenced within a study of cytomegalovirus exposure and HLA in healthy donors. V gave up 3 bases and J gave up 8 bases, with 12 bases separating them. The CDR3 contains 13 residues. Germline assignment: CDR1 SNHLY and CDR2 FYNNEI. PCR was performed using 60 Vbeta and 13 Jbeta primers. Profiling relied on immunoSEQ multiplex PCR, and the TCRdb table lists in-frame clones only, not all of them. The table records about 88,000 clones, 55% to 75% of them present only once. Sequencing was done on a sample of PBMCs. The chain joins TRBV2 to TRBJ2-3; the D gene is possibly TRBD1 (6 bases). The TCR sequence derives from a woman under 30 in good health and CMV-seropositive. The CDR3 loop reads CASSEFVGGTQYF. Written as DNA, the CDR3 is TGTGCCAGCAGTGAGTTTGTAGGGGGTACGCAGTATTTT.